This is a list of T cell receptor beta chains from one sample in a study of shared clonotypes between healthy human individuals. Measured with immunoSEQ multiplex PCR; TCRdb has only the in-frame clones, and not every one. Here the sample spans around 2.5 million clones, approximately 94% being singletons. Specimen: naive CD4+ T cells from PBMCs. The receptors were sampled from a young man in good health. Some clones in this sample may be carry-over from other donors' samples. Both conserved end residues are part of each CDR3. A D gene is named only where the DNA matches it firmly. The size of a clone is reported for some rows only, either as once, few or many, or as a class for expanded clones.

j_call,d_call,clone_size,v_call,cdr3_nt,cdr3_aa
TRBJ2-1,TRBD2,-,TRBV19,TGTGCCAGTAGTATACGGGCGGGAGGGAACAATGAGCAGTTCTTC,CASSIRAGGNNEQFF
TRBJ2-7,TRBD1,-,TRBV28,TGTGCCAGCAGGCGACAGGGGCCCTACGAGCAGTACTTC,CASRRQGPYEQYF
TRBJ2-7,-,once,TRBV4-1,TGCGCCAGCAGCCAAGTGTCAGCCTCCTACGAGCAGTACTTC,CASSQVSASYEQYF
TRBJ2-1,TRBD2,-,TRBV29-1,TGCAGCGTTGACAGTAGGCTAGCGGGAGAGGATGAGCAGTTCTTC,CSVDSRLAGEDEQFF
TRBJ2-7,TRBD2,-,TRBV29-1,TGCAGCGTTCCGGGGGGTGGGCTAGCGGGAGGGCTTGCGCAGTACTTC,CSVPGGGLAGGLAQYF
TRBJ1-1,TRBD1,-,TRBV5-4,TGTGCCAGCAGCTTAAGCAGGGTGAGACAGGGGGCCGTTAACACTGAAGCTTTCTTT,CASSLSRVRQGAVNTEAFF
TRBJ1-4,-,few,TRBV6-5,TGTGCCAGCAGTCGATCGACACCAACTAATGAAAAACTGTTTTTT,CASSRSTPTNEKLFF
TRBJ1-4,-,-,TRBV28,TGTGCCAGCAGTTTAGGTGGGCGCGGGGAAAAACTGTTTTTT,CASSLGGRGEKLFF
TRBJ2-1,TRBD2,-,TRBV7-3,TGTGCCAGCAGCGCATCGGGACTAGCGGCTGCCAATGAGCAGTTCTTC,CASSASGLAAANEQFF
TRBJ2-7,-,-,TRBV2,TGTGCCAGCAGGGGAGAAGATCGCTCCTACGAGCAGTACTTC,CASRGEDRSYEQYF
TRBJ2-1,-,-,TRBV25-1,TGTGCCAGCAGTGCAATAGGACCGGATGAGCAGTTCTTC,CASSAIGPDEQFF
TRBJ1-5,-,few,TRBV15,TGTGCCAAGGGATGCCGCAATCAGCCCCAGCATTTT,CAKGCRNQPQHF
TRBJ2-1,TRBD2,-,TRBV19,TGTGCCAGTAGTATGTCTGGTCTAGCGGGTTTTGAGCAGTTCTTC,CASSMSGLAGFEQFF
TRBJ2-1,-,-,TRBV5-1,TGCGCCAGCAGCTTGGTGGGGAGTGGCAATGAGCAGTTCTTC,CASSLVGSGNEQFF
TRBJ2-7,-,-,TRBV11-2,TGTGCCAGCAGCTTAGATAATGGAGGGCTACCATCCTACGAGCAGTACTTC,CASSLDNGGLPSYEQYF
TRBJ2-1,-,-,TRBV30,TGTGCCTGGAGTGTACCCCGAGGTGAGCAGTTCTTC,CAWSVPRGEQFF
TRBJ2-2,-,-,TRBV4-3,TGCGCCAGCAGCCACGGGCGAGACACCGGGGAGCTGTTTTTT,CASSHGRDTGELFF
TRBJ2-1,TRBD2,-,TRBV28,TGTGCCAGCAGTTCTTCTTTAGCGGGAGTGACCTACAATGAGCAGTTCTTC,CASSSSLAGVTYNEQFF
TRBJ2-7,-,-,TRBV30,TGTGCCTGGAGCGATAACCGGTACGAGCAGTACTTC,CAWSDNRYEQYF
TRBJ2-7,-,-,TRBV2,TGTGCCAGCAGCCAGGGGGGAGCTTACGAGCAGTACTTC,CASSQGGAYEQYF
TRBJ2-2,TRBD1,-,TRBV19,TGTGCCAGTAGTAGGGGACCGGACAGGGCTGTAACCGGGGAGCTGTTTTTT,CASSRGPDRAVTGELFF
TRBJ2-6,-,-,TRBV19,TGTGCCAGTAGTCCCCCGGCTGGGGCCAACGTCCTGACTTTC,CASSPPAGANVLTF
TRBJ2-6,-,-,TRBV2,TGTGCCAGAGGGATTCGACTATCTGGGGCCAACGTCCTGACTTTC,CARGIRLSGANVLTF
TRBJ1-1,TRBD1,-,TRBV6-5,TGTGCCAGCAGTGCACAGGGGCGAGGAATTACTGAAGCTTTCTTT,CASSAQGRGITEAFF
TRBJ1-6,-,-,TRBV5-4,TGTGCCAGCAGCTTGGGGCCCGACCTCGCTTCACCCCTCCACTTT,CASSLGPDLASPLHF
TRBJ2-5,TRBD2,-,TRBV4-1,TGCGCCAGCAGCCAAGAGGGGACTAGCGGGAGGGGAGAGACCCAGTACTTC,CASSQEGTSGRGETQYF
TRBJ2-7,TRBD2,-,TRBV19,TGTGCCAGTAGTATAGAAACGGGACTACCAGGATTATCTTCCTACGAGCAGTACTTC,CASSIETGLPGLSSYEQYF
TRBJ2-2,TRBD1,-,TRBV27,TGTGCCAGCAGTTCTGGACAGGGGGCAAACACCGGGGAGCTGTTTTTT,CASSSGQGANTGELFF
TRBJ2-1,TRBD1,-,TRBV6-6,TGTGCCAGCAGTTGGGGACAGCGCGCCCGGGAAGAGCAGTTCTTC,CASSWGQRAREEQFF
TRBJ1-1,-,-,TRBV7-8,TGTGCCAGCAGCCCCAGGGAGGGCGGGATGAACACTGAAGCTTTCTTT,CASSPREGGMNTEAFF
TRBJ2-7,-,-,TRBV7-6,TGTGCCAGCAGCTTTCCAGGGACCAACTACGAGCAGTACTTC,CASSFPGTNYEQYF
TRBJ1-3,-,-,TRBV5-1,TGCGCCAGCAGCTTGGCCCCCGAGGGAGTAGGTGGAAACACCATATATTTT,CASSLAPEGVGGNTIYF
TRBJ2-3,-,-,TRBV18,TGTGCCAGCTCACCACCAGGGAACACAGATACGCAGTATTTT,CASSPPGNTDTQYF
TRBJ2-3,-,-,TRBV28,TGTGCCAGCAGTTGGACCGTTAGCAGGACAGATACGCAGTATTTT,CASSWTVSRTDTQYF
TRBJ2-6,-,-,TRBV9,TGTGCCAGCAGCGTAGAGTTGGGACACCCTTTAGGTGGGGCCAACGTCCTGACTTTC,CASSVELGHPLGGANVLTF